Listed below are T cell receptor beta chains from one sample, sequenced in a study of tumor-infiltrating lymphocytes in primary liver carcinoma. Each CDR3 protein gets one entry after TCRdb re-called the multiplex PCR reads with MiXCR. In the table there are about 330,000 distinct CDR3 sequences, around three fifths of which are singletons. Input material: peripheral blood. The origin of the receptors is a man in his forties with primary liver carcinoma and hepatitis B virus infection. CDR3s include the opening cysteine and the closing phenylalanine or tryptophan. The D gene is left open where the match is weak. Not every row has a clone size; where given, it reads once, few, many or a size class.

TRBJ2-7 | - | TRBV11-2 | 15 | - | CANSPSGNSGYEQYF | TGTGCCAACAGCCCTTCCGGGAATAGCGGCTACGAGCAGTACTTC
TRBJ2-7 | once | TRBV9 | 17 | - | CASSPGPGNRPLDEQYF | TGTGCCAGCAGCCCCGGGCCGGGTAACAGGCCATTAGACGAGCAGTACTTC
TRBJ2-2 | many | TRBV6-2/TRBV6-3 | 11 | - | CASTNHGELFF | TGTGCCAGCACCAATCACGGGGAGCTGTTTTTT
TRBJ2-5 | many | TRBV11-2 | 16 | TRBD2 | CASSFKGGLAGGAQCF | TGTGCCAGCAGCTTCAAGGGGGGACTAGCGGGAGGGGCCCAGTGCTTC
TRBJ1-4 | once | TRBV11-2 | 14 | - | CASSLDVCGEKLFF | TGTGCAAGCAGCTTAGATGTCTGTGGTGAAAAACTGTTTTTT
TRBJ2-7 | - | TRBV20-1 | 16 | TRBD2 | CSARGPPGLATYEQYF | TGCAGTGCTAGGGGCCCCCCGGGACTAGCAACCTACGAGCAGTACTTC
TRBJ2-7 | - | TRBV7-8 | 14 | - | CTSSLEAPSYEQYF | TGTACCAGCAGCTTAGAGGCACCTTCCTACGAGCAGTACTTC
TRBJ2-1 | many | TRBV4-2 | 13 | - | CASSQDLGGEQFF | TGTGCCAGCAGCCAAGATCTAGGTGGTGAGCAGTTCTTC
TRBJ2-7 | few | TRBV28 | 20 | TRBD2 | CASSRLPGYGLGLSSYEQYF | TGTGCCAGCAGCCGCCTACCGGGCTACGGACTAGGGTTATCCTCCTACGAGCAGTACTTC
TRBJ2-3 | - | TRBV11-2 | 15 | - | CASSYQAGFTDTQCF | TGTGCCAGCAGTTACCAAGCGGGTTTCACAGATACGCAGTGTTTT
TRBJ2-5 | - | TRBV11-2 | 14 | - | CASSLGVALGTEYF | -
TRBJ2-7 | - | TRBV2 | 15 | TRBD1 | CASSDTGTGAREQYF | TGTGCCAGCAGTGACACCGGGACAGGGGCCCGCGAGCAGTACTTC
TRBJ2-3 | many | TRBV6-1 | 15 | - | CASSEQTTSTDTQYF | TGTGCCAGCAGTGAGCAGACAACTAGCACAGATACGCAGTATTTT
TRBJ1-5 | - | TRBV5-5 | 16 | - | CASNSSAAASNQPQHF | TGTGCCAGCAACTCGTCGGCGGCAGCTAGCAATCAGCCCCAGCATTTT
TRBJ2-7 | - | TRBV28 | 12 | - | CASYSSSYEQYF | TGTGCCAGTTACAGCAGCTCCTACGAGCAGTACTTC
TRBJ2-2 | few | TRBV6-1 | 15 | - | CASSPSTGNTGELFF | TGTGCCAGCAGTCCTAGTACAGGGAATACCGGGGAGCTGTTTTTT
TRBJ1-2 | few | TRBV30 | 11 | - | CAWSANYGYTF | TGTGCCTGGAGTGCTAACTATGGCTACACCTTC
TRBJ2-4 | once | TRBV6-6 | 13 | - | CVSSPSGGGIQYF | TGTGTCAGCAGTCCCTCAGGGGGGGGCATTCAATACTTC
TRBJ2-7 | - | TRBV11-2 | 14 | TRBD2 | CASNLTSGSFKQYF | TGTGCCAGCAACCTTACTAGCGGGAGTTTCAAGCAGTACTTC
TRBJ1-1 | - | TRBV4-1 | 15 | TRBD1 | CASIQEDRGVTEAFF | TGCGCCAGCATCCAAGAGGACAGGGGAGTCACTGAAGCTTTCTTT
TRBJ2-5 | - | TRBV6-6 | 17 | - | CASRSTNGQTPQETQYF | TGTGCCAGCAGGTCGACTAACGGGCAAACCCCACAAGAGACCCAGTACTTC
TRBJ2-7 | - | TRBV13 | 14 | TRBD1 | CASSFPGQGHEQYF | TGTGCCAGCAGCTTTCCGGGACAGGGCCACGAGCAGTACTTC
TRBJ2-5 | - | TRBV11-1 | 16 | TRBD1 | CASIFRQGAVGETQYF | TGTGCCAGCATCTTCAGACAGGGGGCTGTTGGAGAGACCCAGTACTTC
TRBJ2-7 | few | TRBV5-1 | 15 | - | CASSLRAEAWYEQYF | TGCGCCAGCAGCTTGCGGGCAGAGGCTTGGTACGAGCAGTACTTC
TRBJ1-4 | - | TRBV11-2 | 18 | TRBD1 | CASGSLPGQGPTNEKLSF | TGTGCCAGCGGCTCGTTACCGGGACAGGGGCCCACTAATGAGAAACTGTCTTTT
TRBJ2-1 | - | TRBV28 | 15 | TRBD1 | CASSSGGTGMYEQFF | TGTGCCAGCAGTTCCGGGGGGACAGGGATGTATGAGCAGTTCTTC
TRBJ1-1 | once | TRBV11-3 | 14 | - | CTSSPGPPNTEAFF | TGTACCAGCAGCCCGGGACCGCCGAACACTGAAGCTTTCTTT
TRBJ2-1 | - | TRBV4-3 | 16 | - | CASRQFPPPADNEQFF | TGCGCCAGCAGACAATTCCCCCCCCCGGCGGACAATGAACAGTTCTTC
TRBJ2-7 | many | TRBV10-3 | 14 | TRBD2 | CAIRGEGASYEQYF | TGTGCCATCCGAGGGGAGGGAGCTTCCTACGAGCAGTACTTC
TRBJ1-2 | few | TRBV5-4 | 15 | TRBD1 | CASSLALGQGFGYTF | TGTGCCAGCAGCTTGGCTCTTGGACAGGGGTTTGGCTACACCTTC
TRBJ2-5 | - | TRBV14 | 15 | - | CASSQARYGEEIQYF | TGTGCCAGCAGCCAAGCGAGGTATGGGGAAGAGATCCAGTACTTC
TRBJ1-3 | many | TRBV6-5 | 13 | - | CASRTGSRNTIYF | TGTGCCAGCAGGACCGGGTCCCGAAACACCATATATTTT
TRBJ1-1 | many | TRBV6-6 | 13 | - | CASSYGGASEAFF | TGTGCCAGCAGTTACGGTGGGGCATCTGAAGCTTTCTTT
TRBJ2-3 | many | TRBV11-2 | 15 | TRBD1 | CASSLERGRADTQYF | TGTGCCAGCAGCTTGGAGAGGGGGCGGGCAGATACGCAGTATTTT
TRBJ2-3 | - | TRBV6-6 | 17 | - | CASGRLPSVGSTDTQYF | TGTGCCAGCGGTCGCCTCCCTAGCGTGGGGAGCACAGATACGCAGTATTTT
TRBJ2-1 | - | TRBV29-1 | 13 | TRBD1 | CSVGQGAYNEQFF | TGCAGCGTTGGTCAGGGGGCCTACAATGAGCAGTTCTTC
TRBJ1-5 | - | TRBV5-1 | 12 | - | CASSPFIEFQHF | TGCGCCAGCAGCCCCTTTATCGAGTTCCAGCATTTT
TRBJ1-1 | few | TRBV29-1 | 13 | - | CSAGYGLNTEAFF | TGCAGCGCCGGGTACGGGCTGAACACTGAAGCTTTCTTT
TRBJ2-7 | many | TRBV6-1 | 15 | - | CASGVGGSASYEQYF | TGTGCCAGCGGGGTTGGGGGGAGCGCCTCCTACGAGCAGTACTTC
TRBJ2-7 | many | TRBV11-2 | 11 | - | CASSSQYEQYF | TGTGCCAGCAGCTCCCAATACGAGCAGTACTTC
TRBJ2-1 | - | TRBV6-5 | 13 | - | CASSFKEPGEQFF | TGTGCCAGCAGTTTCAAGGAGCCGGGTGAGCAGTTCTTC
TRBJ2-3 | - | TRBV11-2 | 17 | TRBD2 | CASILDLRTSLSDTQYF | TGTGCCAGCATCTTAGATCTTAGGACTAGCCTCTCAGATACGCAGTATTTT
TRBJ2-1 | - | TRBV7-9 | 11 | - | CSSSWGDEQFF | TGTTCCAGCAGTTGGGGCGATGAGCAGTTCTTC
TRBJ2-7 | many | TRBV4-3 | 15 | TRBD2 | CASSQGLAGGYEQYF | TGCGCCAGCAGCCAAGGCCTAGCGGGAGGCTACGAGCAGTACTTC